This is a list of T cell receptor beta chains from one sample in a study of blood T cell repertoires in COVID-19. The assay was immunoSEQ multiplex PCR, and TCRdb's table has in-frame clones only and misses some. The sample has about 51,000 clones; approximately 86% are singletons. Sequenced: peripheral blood. The receptors shown here come from an elderly man with active COVID-19. Each CDR3 is given with its conserved first and last residue. The D gene is left open where the match is weak. For some rows the clone size is stated as once, few or many, or as a class when expanded; others skip it.

16,TRBV3-1/TRBV3-2,.,TRBJ2-1,TRBD1,TGTGCCAGCAGCCAACGTGGACAGGTTCTGGTCAATGAGCAGTTCTTC,CASSQRGQVLVNEQFF
14,TRBV27,.,TRBJ2-1,TRBD1,TGTGCCAGCAGTAGGACAGGCTCCTACAATGAGCAGTTCTTC,CASSRTGSYNEQFF
16,TRBV6-1,.,TRBJ2-1,TRBD2,TGTGCCAGCAGTGCCCGACTAGCGGGGCAAGGCGATGAGCAGTTCTTC,CASSARLAGQGDEQFF
12,TRBV2,.,TRBJ2-5,TRBD1,TGTGCCAGCAGGACAGGGGCGGAGACCCAGTACTTC,CASRTGAETQYF
15,TRBV5-1,.,TRBJ2-2,.,TGCGCCAGCAGCTTGGCAGCGCGGAGTACCGGGGAGCTGTTTTTT,CASSLAARSTGELFF
12,TRBV7-2,.,TRBJ2-7,.,TGTGCCAGCAGCCGGCAGGGTTACGAGCAGTACTTC,CASSRQGYEQYF
16,TRBV5-1,.,TRBJ1-1,TRBD1,TGCGCCAGCAGCTTGGAAAGACAGGGGGCTGGCACTGAAGCTTTCTTT,CASSLERQGAGTEAFF
17,TRBV4-3,.,TRBJ2-7,TRBD1,TGCGCCAGCAGCCAAGGGGTAACAGGGGATGATCTCTACGAGCAGTACTTC,CASSQGVTGDDLYEQYF
12,TRBV30,.,TRBJ2-1,.,TGTGCCTGGAGCAAGGGGCTCGATGAGCAGTTCTTC,CAWSKGLDEQFF
14,TRBV2,.,TRBJ1-2,.,TGTGCCAGCAGTGGGCAGGGTGACGACTATGGCTACACCTTC,CASSGQGDDYGYTF
15,TRBV7-9,few,TRBJ2-2,TRBD1,TGTGCCAGCAGGAAACGAGGGACAGGGAACGGGGAGCTGTTTTTT,CASRKRGTGNGELFF
14,TRBV28,.,TRBJ1-4,TRBD1,TGTGCCAGCAGTTCTCAGGGGGCGCGGGAAAAACTGTTTTTT,CASSSQGAREKLFF
15,TRBV4-3,few,TRBJ1-3,.,TGCGCCAGCAGCCAAGACCCTGGGCCTGGAAACACCATATATTTT,CASSQDPGPGNTIYF
15,TRBV7-8,once,TRBJ2-2,.,TGTGCCAGCAGCTTAGCGTCGAGGTTTCAAGGGGAGCTGTTTTTT,CASSLASRFQGELFF
17,TRBV2,.,TRBJ2-4,TRBD2,TGTGCCAGCAGGGCCTCTAGCGGGAGGACCTACGGTAACATTCAGTACTTC,CASRASSGRTYGNIQYF
17,TRBV5-5,.,TRBJ2-1,TRBD2,TGTGCCAGCAGCATTGCACCGGGACTAGCGGCCTTGAATGAGCAGTTCTTC,CASSIAPGLAALNEQFF
17,TRBV24-1,once,TRBJ2-1,TRBD2,TGTGCCACCAGCCCCGAAGGGAGGGCACCCACCTACAATGAGCAGTTCTTC,CATSPEGRAPTYNEQFF
14,TRBV28,.,TRBJ1-6,.,TGTGCCACCCTGGCCCCCAAAAAAAATTCACCCCTCCACTTT,CATLAPKKNSPLHF
13,TRBV5-1,.,TRBJ1-4,.,TGCGCCAGCAATTCGGGGGTAGATGAAAAACTGTTTTTT,CASNSGVDEKLFF
22,TRBV2,.,TRBJ2-1,TRBD2,TGTGCCAGCGGGGGAGGGCTAGTGGGACTAGCGGGAGACACCAGCTCCTACAATGAGCAGTTCTTC,CASGGGLVGLAGDTSSYNEQFF
15,TRBV3-1/TRBV3-2,few,TRBJ2-3,TRBD2,TGTGCCAGCAGCCAAGGCGGCGGGAGCGGGGATACGCAGTATTTT,CASSQGGGSGDTQYF
13,TRBV30,.,TRBJ2-3,TRBD2,TGTGCCTGGACTAGCGGACTCACAGATACGCAGTATTTT,CAWTSGLTDTQYF
14,TRBV19,once,TRBJ1-2,.,TGTGCCAGTAGTGGCGGCAGGGAGGTTTATGGCTACACCTTC,CASSGGREVYGYTF
13,TRBV7-2,few,TRBJ1-1,.,TGTGCCAGCAGCCCAAGGGGGGGGACTGAAGCTTTCTTT,CASSPRGGTEAFF
13,TRBV9,.,TRBJ2-1,.,TGTGCCAGCAGCGCTACGTCGGGCAATGAGCAGTTCTTC,CASSATSGNEQFF
15,TRBV14,few,TRBJ2-2,TRBD2,TGTGCCAGCAGCCAACTAGCGGGATTCACCGGGGAGCTGTTTTTT,CASSQLAGFTGELFF
14,TRBV28,few,TRBJ1-5,.,TGTGCCAGCAGTTTCGGGTCCGGGGATCAGCCCCAGCATTTT,CASSFGSGDQPQHF
12,TRBV7-2,.,TRBJ2-7,.,TGTGCCAGCAGCTTAGCGTCTAACGAGCAGTACTTC,CASSLASNEQYF
22,TRBV21-1,.,TRBJ2-2,.,TGTGCCAGCAGCAAAACAACCTCCCCTCGGGTGTGCGGGACTACGAACACCGGGGAGCTGTTTTTT,CASSKTTSPRVCGTTNTGELFF
14,TRBV7-2,.,TRBJ2-1,TRBD1,TGTGCCAGCAGCGTAATGGGACAGTTTGATGAGCAGTTCTTC,CASSVMGQFDEQFF
14,TRBV6-5,.,TRBJ2-7,.,TGTGCCAGCAGTTCTCGTCTGATAGGGGGCGAGCAGTACTTC,CASSSRLIGGEQYF
15,TRBV7-2,once,TRBJ2-1,.,TGTGCCAGCAGCTTAGAAGGGACTCACTACAATGAGCAGTTCTTC,CASSLEGTHYNEQFF
14,TRBV7-8,.,TRBJ2-7,TRBD2,TGTGCCAGCAGCTCTATAACTAGCGGGAGGGGACAGTACTTC,CASSSITSGRGQYF
15,TRBV15,few,TRBJ2-3,.,TGTGCCACCAGTGGGGAGAGGGGGAGCACAGATACGCAGTATTTT,CATSGERGSTDTQYF
16,TRBV5-1,.,TRBJ2-1,.,TGCGCCAGCAGCGAAACATCTGCGGGACCTTACAATGAGCAGTTCTTC,CASSETSAGPYNEQFF
14,TRBV9,.,TRBJ1-4,TRBD1,TGTGCCAGCAGCGTAGACAGGGGGAATGAAAAACTGTTTTTT,CASSVDRGNEKLFF
16,TRBV15,.,TRBJ1-5,TRBD1,TGTGCCACCAGCAGAGACTGGACAGGGAAAAATCAGCCCCAGCATTTT,CATSRDWTGKNQPQHF
15,TRBV11-2,.,TRBJ2-7,TRBD1,TGTGCCAGCAGCCTATCCGGGACAGGGACCTACGAGCAGTACTTC,CASSLSGTGTYEQYF